This TCR delta chain was profiled in a study of gamma-delta T cells after stem cell transplantation. Germline-derived CDR1 and CDR2 are TVYSNPD and GDNSRS (reference sequence). V was cut by 3 bases and J by 11 bases, with 22 bases left in between. This CDR3 spans 13 amino acids. Details on this clone: The identical CDR3 is also encoded by other nucleotide sequences in the sample.

TCRdb fed the RT-PCR reads to CATT. The sample holds 2,000 to 3,000 delta-chain clones, less than 30% seen once. Sequencing used gamma-delta T cells. V and J are TRDV3 and TRDJ1; weak D call: TRDD3 (5 bases). This TCR derives from a human donor. It is not recorded whose cells these are; they may come from a transplant donor. The CDR3 loop reads CAFSVLGVSTLIF. The CDR3 DNA reads TGTGCCTTCTCAGTCCTTGGGGTCTCCACGCTCATCTTT.